What follows are 21 T cell receptor beta chains derived from one specimen sequenced in a study of technical replicates of blood from a few donors. This table comes from immunoSEQ multiplex PCR, and its TCRdb copy is limited to in-frame clones, with some not included. The sample records about 74,000 clones, around 95% being singletons. Sequencing used T cells isolated from PBMCs. The receptors derive from a human donor in good health.

The chain joins TRBV19 to TRBJ1-5; D call uncertain. The CDR3 extends over 15 amino acids. Germline-derived CDR1 and CDR2 are LNHDA and SQIVND (reference sequence). Trimming cost V 6 bases and J 3 bases, with 15 bases left between them. CDR3 nucleotides: TGTGCCAGTAGGATATCGAACATGCCCAATCAGCCCCAGCATTTT. Protein sequence: CASRISNMPNQPQHF. The entire variable domain, with the rest obtained from reference TRBV19 and TRBJ1-5, is as follows: DGGITQSPKYLFRKEGQNVTLSCEQNLNHDAMYWYRQDPGQGLRLIYYSQIVNDFQKGDIAEGYSVSREKKESFPLTVTSAQKNPTAFYLCASRISNMPNQPQHFGDGTRLSIL.

The rearrangement links TRBV12-5 to TRBJ2-2, with unresolved D. Germline-derived CDR1 and CDR2 are LGHNT and FRNRAP. This CDR3 is built from 15 residues. V shed 3 bases and J shed 7 bases, with 15 bases lying between them. CDR3 sequence (DNA): TGTGCTAGTGGTTTTAGGCTCGAGGTCATCGGGGAGCTGTTTTTT. Translation: CASGFRLEVIGELFF. Full variable domain (outside the CDR3, taken from reference TRBV12-5 and TRBJ2-2): DARVTQTPRHKVTEMGQEVTMRCQPILGHNTVFWYRQTMMQGLELLAYFRNRAPLDDSGMPKDRFSAEMPDATLATLKIQPSEPRDSAVYFCASGFRLEVIGELFFGEGSRLTVL.

This clone was found once. The V gene is TRBV5-4, the J gene TRBJ2-5, with D hard to call. Germline V gene sequence: CDR1 SGHNT, CDR2 YYREEE (reference sequence). CDR3 length equals 13 residues. Trimming removed 0 bases at V and 0 bases at J, with 3 bases between. CDR3 sequence reads: CASSLDYQETQYF. For the CDR3, the DNA is TGTGCCAGCAGCTTGGACTACCAAGAGACCCAGTACTTC.

The CDR3 loop reads CASSQGVARGLANEQFF. The CDR3, as DNA: TGCGCCAGCAGCCAGGGCGTGGCCAGGGGGCTTGCAAATGAGCAGTTCTTC. This chain links TRBV4-1 with TRBJ2-1, with TRBD1 matching over 8 bases. This CDR3 spans 17 amino acids. J lost 7 bases, V lost 3 bases, and 14 bases had no gene match. Germline V gene data show CDR1 as MGHRA and CDR2 as YSYEKL.

In regard to this clone: At one of its ends the junction is not consistent with the germline gene, which may arise from a read error. The chain is built from TRBV7-6 and TRBJ1-2; D is uncertain. The CDR3 consists of 12 residues. Germline loops: CDR1 SGHVS, CDR2 FNYEAQ. CDR3 DNA sequence: TGTGCCAGCAGCTTGGCAGATTCCTCCCTTGACTTC. This translates into CASSLADSSLDF. The variable domain in full, completed from reference TRBV7-6 and TRBJ1-2, reads GAGVSQSPRYKVTKRGQDVALRCDPISGHVSLYWYRQALGQGPEFLTYFNYEAQQDKSGLPNDRFSAERPEGSISTLTIQRTEQRDSAMYRCASSLADSSLDFGSGTRLTVV.

The DNA of the CDR3 is TGTGCCAGCAGCCAATTAGCGGACTACAATGAGCAGTTCTTC. This codes for CASSQLADYNEQFF. V usage is TRBV5-4 and J usage is TRBJ2-1, with D possibly TRBD2 on 6 matching bases. Trimming left V 4 bases short and J 3 bases short, with 11 bases between. This CDR3 comprises 14 residues. The germline V gene encodes CDR1 SGHNT and CDR2 YYREEE (reference sequence). Variable domain in full (rest from reference TRBV5-4 and TRBJ2-1): ETGVTQSPTHLIKTRGQQVTLRCSSQSGHNTVSWYQQALGQGPQFIFQYYREEENGRGNFPPRFSGLQFPNYSSELNVNALELDDSALYLCASSQLADYNEQFFGPGTRLTVL.

The V and J genes are TRBV7-9 and TRBJ2-2; 8 bases match TRBD1. The germline CDR1 and CDR2 sequences are SEHNR and FQNEAQ (reference sequence). The CDR3 is 17 residues long. V shed 3 bases and J 3 bases; nucleotides not matched to a gene: 9. Written as DNA, the CDR3 is TGTGCCAGCAGCTTGGCCGACAGGGGCAGCTACACCGGGGAGCTGTTTTTT. As protein: CASSLADRGSYTGELFF.

The rearrangement uses TRBV9 and TRBJ2-5; 11 nucleotides agree with TRBD2. Trimming removed 0 bases from V and 4 bases from J; junction bases left unmatched: 2. This CDR3 contains 15 residues. Germline V CDR1 and CDR2: SGDLS, YYNGEE. CDR3 DNA: TGTGCCAGCAGCGTAGAGGGGACTAGCGGAGAGACCCAGTACTTC. This translates into CASSVEGTSGETQYF.

The chain combines TRBV28 with TRBJ2-2, with D unclear. V lost 5 bases to trimming and J lost 3 bases, with 13 bases between them. Per the germline V gene, CDR1 is MDHEN and CDR2 is SYDVKM. The CDR3 contains 15 residues. In DNA form, the CDR3 reads TGTGCCAGCAGTGCCCACTACGGAGACACCGGGGAGCTGTTTTTT. Protein: CASSAHYGDTGELFF.

This chain links TRBV9 with TRBJ2-7; 9 nucleotides match TRBD1. V gave up 0 bases and J gave up 2 bases; unmatched junction bases: 3. This CDR3 spans 15 amino acids. Germline V CDR1 and CDR2: SGDLS, YYNGEE. In DNA form, the CDR3 reads TGTGCCAGCAGCGTAGCCGGGACAGGGCCCTACGAGCAGTACTTC. As protein: CASSVAGTGPYEQYF.

The chain links TRBV7-2 to TRBJ2-5; possible D gene TRBD2, 6 bases. Trimming removed 6 bases from V and 4 bases from J, with 15 bases in between. The length of the CDR3 is 14 residues. The germline V gene has CDR1 SGHTA and CDR2 FQGNSA. The DNA of the CDR3 is TGTGCCAGCAGACCGGACTACTTGGGAGAGACCCAGTACTTC. Protein sequence: CASRPDYLGETQYF. Looking up the rest from reference TRBV7-2 and TRBJ2-5 gives the full variable domain: GAGVSQSPSNKVTEKGKDVELRCDPISGHTALYWYRQSLGQGLEFLIYFQGNSAPDKSGLPSDRFSAERTGGSVSTLTIQRTQQEDSAVYLCASRPDYLGETQYFGPGTRLLVL.

The V and J genes are TRBV7-9 and TRBJ1-1; D unresolved. Germline CDR1 SEHNR, CDR2 FQNEAQ (reference sequence). V lost 2 bases to trimming and J lost 0 bases, with 7 bases between them. The CDR3 is 14 residues long. CDR3 in amino acids: CASSLTPMNTEAFF. The CDR3 region has the DNA TGTGCCAGCAGCTTAACTCCGATGAACACTGAAGCTTTCTTT.

This chain links TRBV19 with TRBJ1-6; D gene ambiguous. The V gene lost 4 bases and the J gene lost 4 bases, with 8 bases spanning the gap. Germline-derived CDR1 and CDR2 are LNHDA and SQIVND (reference sequence). The CDR3 runs to 14 residues. In nucleotides, the CDR3 is TGTGCCAGTAGTACTACAGCTTATAATTCACCCCTCCACTTT. It is translated as CASSTTAYNSPLHF.

The chain employs TRBV6-5 and TRBJ1-2; no definite D call. V lost 6 bases to trimming and J lost 9 bases, with 17 bases between them. This CDR3 region has 13 residues. Looked up from germline, CDR1 is MNHEY and CDR2 is SVGAGI. For the CDR3, the DNA is TGTGCCAGCAGGACCGGACTCGAGAGTCGCTACACCTTC. Its translation is CASRTGLESRYTF.

The V and J genes are TRBV7-3 and TRBJ2-1; 9 nucleotides align to TRBD1. Germline V lookup: CDR1 SGHTA, CDR2 FQGTGA. Trimming removed 4 bases from V and 6 bases from J; junction bases left unmatched: 10. The CDR3 has 16 amino acids. The CDR3: CASSSRGTGHINEQFF. The CDR3 region has the DNA TGTGCCAGCAGCTCCCGGGGGACAGGGCATATCAATGAGCAGTTCTTC.

The rearrangement uses TRBV30 and TRBJ1-3; 7 positions match TRBD1. The germline V gene has CDR1 GTSNPN and CDR2 SVGIG (reference sequence). With V trimmed by 4 bases and J by 0 bases, 9 bases remained unmatched. CDR3 size: 16 residues. CDR3 amino acids: CAWTTGTVNSGNTIYF. The CDR3 DNA follows: TGTGCCTGGACCACCGGGACAGTTAACTCTGGAAACACCATATATTTT.

The chain couples TRBV25-1 to TRBJ2-4; maybe TRBD2 (7 bases). Germline CDR1 and CDR2: MGHDK and SYGVNS. The CDR3 is 18 amino acids. V was shortened by 2 bases and J by 3 bases, with 20 bases between the two germline ends. CDR3 protein: CASSELRGGRDVKNIQYF. CDR3 nucleotides: TGTGCCAGCAGTGAACTAAGAGGGGGGAGGGATGTCAAAAACATTCAGTACTTC.

V usage is TRBV11-2 and J usage is TRBJ2-4; D is perhaps TRBD2 (5 bases). Deletions cut 6 bases from V and 0 bases from J, with 12 bases between. This CDR3 has 15 amino acids. The V gene's germline CDR1 is SGHAT and CDR2 FQNNGV. For the CDR3, the DNA is TGTGCCAGCAGGCCAACTCTAGCAGCCAAAAACATTCAGTACTTC. Amino acid sequence: CASRPTLAAKNIQYF.

The V call is TRBV27, the J call TRBJ1-1; 12 bases align to TRBD1. This CDR3 is built from 16 residues. Trimming cost V 2 bases and J 7 bases; bases outside gene matches: 8. CDR1 and CDR2 from the germline V gene are MNHEY and SMNVEV (reference sequence). The CDR3 DNA is TGTGCCAGCAGTTTAGGGGGGGACAGGGGGCTGGGTGAAGCTTTCTTT. Protein product: CASSLGGDRGLGEAFF.

The chain carries TRBV10-2 and TRBJ2-1; 8 bases agree with TRBD2. Germline V gene lookup returns CDR1 WSHSY and CDR2 SAAADI. The trim removed 7 bases at V and 0 bases at J, leaving 11 bases unmatched. This CDR3 has 17 residues. CDR3 in amino acids: CASKPRTSLSSYNEQFF. In DNA form, the CDR3 reads TGCGCCAGCAAGCCCAGGACTAGCCTAAGCTCCTACAATGAGCAGTTCTTC.

This chain links TRBV25-1 with TRBJ2-1; 10 bases fit TRBD2. The CDR3 has 16 amino acids. With 3 bases clipped from V and 5 bases from J, the junction kept 7 bases outside the gene matches. Germline CDR1 reads MGHDK; CDR2 reads SYGVNS. The CDR3: CASSDLTSGTNNEQFF. The CDR3 nucleotides read TGTGCCAGCAGTGACCTCACTAGCGGGACCAACAATGAGCAGTTCTTC.